The 10 T cell receptor beta chains reported below all come from one sample, sequenced in a study of OX40 agonist ivuxolimab in advanced cancers. Clones were read by immunoSEQ multiplex PCR, and TCRdb kept only the in-frame ones, dropping some. The sample contains about 83,000 clones, about 89% of which appear only once. The sequencing here drew on CD4+ or CD8+ T cells sorted from blood, taken in a trial of the OX40 agonist ivuxolimab. The receptors were gathered from an adult with an advanced solid tumor such as melanoma, head and neck, liver or kidney cancer.

The chain joins TRBV7-9 to TRBJ1-3; D uncertain. V was shortened by 1 base and J by 4 bases, with 11 bases between the two germline ends. Germline V gene data show CDR1 as SEHNR and CDR2 as FQNEAQ (reference sequence). The CDR3 extends over 15 amino acids. CDR3 in amino acids: CASSLVSLGGNTIYF. DNA of the CDR3: TGTGCCAGCAGCTTAGTCAGCCTTGGGGGAAACACCATATATTTT.

This chain joins TRBV2 and TRBJ1-5, with D unclear. Germline loops: CDR1 SNHLY, CDR2 FYNNEI. V shed 1 base and J shed 0 bases, with 7 bases lying between them. The CDR3 totals 15 residues. The CDR3 spells CASSEVIYSNQPQHF. The CDR3 DNA is TGTGCCAGCAGTGAAGTCATATATAGCAATCAGCCCCAGCATTTT.

The chain employs TRBV2 and TRBJ2-5; TRBD2 might be the D (6 bases). Per the germline V gene, CDR1 is SNHLY and CDR2 is FYNNEI. This CDR3 is 12 amino acids long. The V and J ends lost 2 bases and 5 bases respectively, with 6 bases between them. CDR3 bases: TGTGCCAGCAGTGAACGGGGGGAGACCCAGTACTTC. As protein: CASSERGETQYF.

This clone was detected a few times. The chain uses TRBV9 and TRBJ1-3, with no clear D. The CDR3 contains 14 residues. CDR1 is SGDLS and CDR2 is YYNGEE in the germline V gene. Trimming cost V 6 bases and J 3 bases, with 13 bases left between them. CDR3 in DNA: TGTGCCAGCACCCCCGTAAATAGTGGAAACACCATATATTTT. As protein: CASTPVNSGNTIYF.

The chain carries TRBV7-6 and TRBJ2-3, with 16 bases matching TRBD2. Germline CDR1 and CDR2: SGHVS and FNYEAQ. The V segment lost 0 bases and the J segment 6 bases; nucleotides outside the gene matches: 9. The CDR3 sequence is 19 residues long. CDR3 loop: CASSLAMGTSGRAVDTQYF. The CDR3 DNA reads as TGTGCCAGCAGCTTAGCGATGGGGACTAGCGGGAGGGCAGTGGATACGCAGTATTTT.

V gene TRBV15 combines with J gene TRBJ2-7; possibly TRBD2 for D (5 bases). The CDR3 is 13 residues long. Trimming removed 1 base at V and 10 bases at J, with 14 bases between. Germline CDR1 and CDR2: LNHNV and YYDKDF (reference sequence). For the CDR3, the DNA is TGTGCCACCAGCAGAGGCGAAGGAGGCGAACAGTACTTC. Its translation is CATSRGEGGEQYF.

V and J are TRBV6-1 and TRBJ1-2, with D possibly matching TRBD1 (6 bases). Germline V lookup: CDR1 MNHNS, CDR2 SASEGT. This CDR3 contains 13 residues. V gave up 8 bases and J gave up 8 bases, with 18 bases separating them. DNA for the CDR3: TGTGCCAGCGAGGCAAAGGGGGTAGGAGGCTACACCTTC. Translation: CASEAKGVGGYTF.

This clone was seen a single time. V is TRBV7-2 and J is TRBJ1-5; D uncertain. Trimming took off 5 bases at V and 4 bases at J, with 12 bases between the two ends. Germline V gives CDR1 SGHTA, CDR2 FQGNSA. This CDR3 is 14 amino acids long. The CDR3 here is CASSPGRINQPQHF. The CDR3 region has the DNA TGTGCCAGCAGCCCCGGACGGATTAATCAGCCCCAGCATTTT.

This chain links TRBV5-4 with TRBJ2-3, with unresolved D. Trimming stripped 0 bases from V and 2 bases from J, with 1 base between. The CDR3 sequence is 12 residues long. Looked up from germline, CDR1 is SGHNT and CDR2 is YYREEE (reference sequence). CDR3 protein: CASSLATDTQYF. The CDR3 nucleotides read TGTGCCAGCAGCTTGGCCACAGATACGCAGTATTTT.

The V and J genes are TRBV30 and TRBJ2-7; weak D call: TRBD1 (6 bases). The CDR3 runs 12 residues. Germline CDR1 and CDR2: GTSNPN and SVGIG (reference sequence). CDR3 nucleotide sequence: TGTGTCGCGGACAGTGAGACCTACGAGCAGTACTTC. Protein: CVADSETYEQYF.